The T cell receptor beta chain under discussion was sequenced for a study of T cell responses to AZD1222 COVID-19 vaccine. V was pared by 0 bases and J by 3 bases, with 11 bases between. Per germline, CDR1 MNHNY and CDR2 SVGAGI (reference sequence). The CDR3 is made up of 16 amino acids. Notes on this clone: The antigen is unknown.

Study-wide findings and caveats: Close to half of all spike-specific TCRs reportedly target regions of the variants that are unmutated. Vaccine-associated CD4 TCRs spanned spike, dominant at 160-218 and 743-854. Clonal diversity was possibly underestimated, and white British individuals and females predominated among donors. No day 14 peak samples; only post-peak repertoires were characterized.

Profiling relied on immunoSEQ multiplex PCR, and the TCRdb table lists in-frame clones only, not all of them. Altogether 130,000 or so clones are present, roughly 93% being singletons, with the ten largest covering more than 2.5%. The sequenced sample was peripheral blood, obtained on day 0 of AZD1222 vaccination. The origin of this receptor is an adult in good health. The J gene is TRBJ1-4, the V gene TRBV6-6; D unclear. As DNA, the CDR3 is TGTGCCAGCAGTTACTCGGCCAGGACCCCTAATGAAAAACTGTTTTTT. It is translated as CASSYSARTPNEKLFF.